These T cell receptor beta chains were read from a single sample in a study of blood T cell repertoires in COVID-19. Measured with immunoSEQ multiplex PCR; TCRdb has only the in-frame clones, and not every one. Of around 180,000 clones listed, under 80% are singletons. The sequenced sample was peripheral blood. Source of these receptors: a woman over 75 with acute or convalescent COVID-19. CDR3s include the opening cysteine and the closing phenylalanine or tryptophan. Fields, in order: J gene, CDR3 length, V gene, clone size, D gene, CDR3 protein, CDR3 DNA. D genes are given only for firm matches. Clone size, where shown, is once, few, many, or a class for clones that have expanded.

j_call: TRBJ1-4; cdr3_length: 12; v_call: TRBV6-5; clone_size: -; d_call: -; cdr3_aa: CASSLTGGALFF; cdr3_nt: TGTGCCAGCAGTCTGACAGGTGGGGCTCTGTTTTTT
j_call: TRBJ1-3; cdr3_length: 13; v_call: TRBV5-1; clone_size: -; d_call: -; cdr3_aa: CASSLYQGGTIYF; cdr3_nt: TGCGCCAGCAGCTTGTACCAGGGCGGCACCATATATTTT
j_call: TRBJ1-5; cdr3_length: 16; v_call: TRBV2; clone_size: many; d_call: -; cdr3_aa: CASRERFIDAGQPQHF; cdr3_nt: TGTGCCAGCAGGGAGCGATTTATAGACGCGGGGCAGCCCCAGCATTTT
j_call: TRBJ2-1; cdr3_length: 16; v_call: TRBV7-9; clone_size: -; d_call: -; cdr3_aa: CASSLNKGKNYNEQFF; cdr3_nt: TGTGCCAGCAGCCTAAATAAGGGGAAAAATTACAATGAGCAGTTCTTC
j_call: TRBJ1-1; cdr3_length: 14; v_call: TRBV19; clone_size: -; d_call: TRBD1; cdr3_aa: CASSTDREWTEAFF; cdr3_nt: TGTGCCAGTAGTACCGACAGGGAGTGGACTGAAGCTTTCTTT
j_call: TRBJ1-2; cdr3_length: 12; v_call: TRBV30; clone_size: once; d_call: -; cdr3_aa: CAWSVLEYGYTF; cdr3_nt: TGTGCCTGGAGTGTACTTGAATATGGCTACACCTTC
j_call: TRBJ2-3; cdr3_length: 15; v_call: TRBV9; clone_size: few; d_call: -; cdr3_aa: CASSVAGLGTDTQYF; cdr3_nt: TGTGCCAGCAGCGTAGCAGGATTGGGCACAGATACGCAGTATTTT
j_call: TRBJ1-1; cdr3_length: 12; v_call: TRBV5-6; clone_size: -; d_call: -; cdr3_aa: CASSWGPTEAFF; cdr3_nt: TGTGCCAGCAGCTGGGGGCCCACTGAAGCTTTCTTT
j_call: TRBJ1-4; cdr3_length: 15; v_call: TRBV28; clone_size: -; d_call: -; cdr3_aa: CASSPSHGTNEKLFF; cdr3_nt: TGTGCCAGCAGCCCCTCACATGGAACTAATGAAAAACTGTTTTTT
j_call: TRBJ2-1; cdr3_length: 17; v_call: TRBV19; clone_size: -; d_call: TRBD2; cdr3_aa: CASSTWTSGRAYNEQFF; cdr3_nt: TGTGCCAGTAGTACCTGGACTAGCGGGAGGGCCTACAATGAGCAGTTCTTC
j_call: TRBJ1-2; cdr3_length: 15; v_call: TRBV18; clone_size: -; d_call: TRBD1; cdr3_aa: CASSPRGRFSYGYTF; cdr3_nt: TGTGCCAGCTCACCCAGGGGGCGATTTTCATATGGCTACACCTTC
j_call: TRBJ2-1; cdr3_length: 17; v_call: TRBV2; clone_size: -; d_call: TRBD2; cdr3_aa: CASSGGAGLGTPNEQFF; cdr3_nt: TGTGCCAGCAGTGGGGGAGCGGGACTTGGTACTCCCAATGAGCAGTTCTTC
j_call: TRBJ2-1; cdr3_length: 14; v_call: TRBV9; clone_size: -; d_call: -; cdr3_aa: CASSVDYQGSEQFF; cdr3_nt: TGTGCCAGCAGCGTAGATTATCAGGGTAGTGAGCAGTTCTTC
j_call: TRBJ2-2; cdr3_length: 16; v_call: TRBV5-4; clone_size: few; d_call: TRBD1; cdr3_aa: CASSKQGILSTGELFF; cdr3_nt: TGTGCCAGCAGCAAACAGGGGATTCTTTCGACCGGGGAGCTGTTTTTT
j_call: TRBJ1-1; cdr3_length: 14; v_call: TRBV19; clone_size: -; d_call: TRBD1; cdr3_aa: CASSTGQGANEAFF; cdr3_nt: TGTGCCAGTAGTACAGGACAGGGGGCGAATGAAGCTTTCTTT
j_call: TRBJ2-2; cdr3_length: 13; v_call: TRBV4-1; clone_size: few; d_call: -; cdr3_aa: CASSSVFTGELFF; cdr3_nt: TGCGCCAGCAGTTCTGTATTCACCGGGGAGCTGTTTTTT
j_call: TRBJ1-2; cdr3_length: 15; v_call: TRBV19; clone_size: many; d_call: -; cdr3_aa: CASSIDDRSNYGYTF; cdr3_nt: TGTGCCAGTAGTATAGATGACAGATCTAACTATGGCTACACCTTC
j_call: TRBJ1-6; cdr3_length: 13; v_call: TRBV2; clone_size: -; d_call: -; cdr3_aa: CASRSNRDSPLHF; cdr3_nt: TGTGCCAGCAGGTCAAACAGGGATTCACCCCTCCACTTT
j_call: TRBJ2-1; cdr3_length: 17; v_call: TRBV5-1; clone_size: once; d_call: -; cdr3_aa: CASSFNAGEGVWNEQFF; cdr3_nt: TGCGCCAGCAGCTTTAATGCGGGAGAGGGGGTATGGAATGAGCAGTTCTTC
j_call: TRBJ1-1; cdr3_length: 14; v_call: TRBV19; clone_size: many; d_call: -; cdr3_aa: CASSQQGTNTEAFF; cdr3_nt: TGTGCCAGTAGTCAACAGGGTACAAACACTGAAGCTTTCTTT
j_call: TRBJ2-1; cdr3_length: 12; v_call: TRBV5-6; clone_size: -; d_call: -; cdr3_aa: CASSPGADEQFF; cdr3_nt: TGTGCCAGCAGCCCAGGGGCGGATGAGCAGTTCTTC
j_call: TRBJ2-7; cdr3_length: 14; v_call: TRBV11-3; clone_size: -; d_call: TRBD1; cdr3_aa: CASSLVADRGEQYF; cdr3_nt: TGTGCCAGCAGCTTAGTGGCGGACAGGGGAGAGCAGTACTTC
j_call: TRBJ2-5; cdr3_length: 12; v_call: TRBV14; clone_size: few; d_call: -; cdr3_aa: CASSQGRETQYF; cdr3_nt: TGTGCCAGCAGCCAAGGGAGGGAGACCCAGTACTTC
j_call: TRBJ2-3; cdr3_length: 16; v_call: TRBV10-3; clone_size: -; d_call: TRBD2; cdr3_aa: CAISKDLAGATDTQYF; cdr3_nt: TGTGCCATCAGCAAAGATCTAGCGGGAGCGACAGATACGCAGTATTTT
j_call: TRBJ2-6; cdr3_length: 15; v_call: TRBV4-2; clone_size: -; d_call: -; cdr3_aa: CASSRTDSGANVLTF; cdr3_nt: TGTGCCAGCAGCCGGACAGATTCTGGGGCCAACGTCCTGACTTTC
j_call: TRBJ2-1; cdr3_length: 18; v_call: TRBV21-1; clone_size: -; d_call: -; cdr3_aa: CASSKEGLAGTSYNEQFF; cdr3_nt: TGTGCCAGCAGCAAAGAGGGACTAGCGGGAACTTCCTACAATGAGCAGTTCTTC
j_call: TRBJ1-1; cdr3_length: 15; v_call: TRBV30; clone_size: -; d_call: TRBD1; cdr3_aa: CASRTRTGEATEAFF; cdr3_nt: TGTGCCTCCCGGACCAGGACAGGGGAAGCCACTGAAGCTTTCTTT
j_call: TRBJ2-5; cdr3_length: 13; v_call: TRBV10-3; clone_size: -; d_call: -; cdr3_aa: CAISRRHQETQYF; cdr3_nt: TGTGCCATCAGTAGGCGGCATCAGGAGACCCAGTACTTC
j_call: TRBJ1-5; cdr3_length: 15; v_call: TRBV5-1; clone_size: -; d_call: TRBD1; cdr3_aa: CASSLQTGANQPQHF; cdr3_nt: TGCGCCAGCAGCCTCCAGACAGGGGCGAATCAGCCCCAGCATTTT
j_call: TRBJ2-7; cdr3_length: 14; v_call: TRBV15; clone_size: -; d_call: TRBD1; cdr3_aa: CATSVDRGQYEQYF; cdr3_nt: TGTGCCACCAGCGTGGACAGGGGGCAATACGAGCAGTACTTC
j_call: TRBJ2-3; cdr3_length: 16; v_call: TRBV25-1; clone_size: once; d_call: -; cdr3_aa: CASSEFARSYTDTQYF; cdr3_nt: TGTGCCAGCAGTGAATTTGCGCGGTCCTACACAGATACGCAGTATTTT
j_call: TRBJ2-7; cdr3_length: 14; v_call: TRBV5-1; clone_size: -; d_call: TRBD1; cdr3_aa: CASSDRDRGNEQYF; cdr3_nt: TGCGCCAGCAGCGACCGGGACAGGGGTAACGAGCAGTACTTC
j_call: TRBJ2-3; cdr3_length: 12; v_call: TRBV28; clone_size: -; d_call: TRBD1; cdr3_aa: CASYRGQDTQYF; cdr3_nt: TGTGCCAGCTACAGGGGCCAAGATACGCAGTATTTT
j_call: TRBJ1-1; cdr3_length: 14; v_call: TRBV7-8; clone_size: -; d_call: -; cdr3_aa: CASSLAMRWTEAFF; cdr3_nt: TGTGCCAGCAGCTTGGCGATGAGGTGGACTGAAGCTTTCTTT
j_call: TRBJ2-3; cdr3_length: 15; v_call: TRBV6-6; clone_size: -; d_call: TRBD1; cdr3_aa: CASSFGQGRADTQYF; cdr3_nt: TGTGCCAGCAGTTTCGGACAGGGGCGCGCAGATACGCAGTATTTT
j_call: TRBJ2-3; cdr3_length: 16; v_call: TRBV28; clone_size: -; d_call: -; cdr3_aa: CASTERERGAGDTQYF; cdr3_nt: TGTGCCAGCACCGAAAGAGAACGGGGGGCAGGAGATACGCAGTATTTT
j_call: TRBJ1-1; cdr3_length: 14; v_call: TRBV5-1; clone_size: few; d_call: TRBD1; cdr3_aa: CASSIGTGGTEAFF; cdr3_nt: TGCGCCAGCAGCATCGGGACAGGGGGTACTGAAGCTTTCTTT
j_call: TRBJ1-2; cdr3_length: 16; v_call: TRBV4-1; clone_size: -; d_call: TRBD1; cdr3_aa: CASSHVTGQGYYGYTF; cdr3_nt: TGCGCCAGCAGCCATGTAACGGGACAGGGATACTATGGCTACACCTTC
j_call: TRBJ1-5; cdr3_length: 15; v_call: TRBV6-5; clone_size: -; d_call: TRBD1; cdr3_aa: CASSRTGEGNQPQHF; cdr3_nt: TGTGCCAGCAGCAGGACAGGGGAGGGCAATCAGCCCCAGCATTTT
j_call: TRBJ2-2; cdr3_length: 16; v_call: TRBV9; clone_size: -; d_call: TRBD2; cdr3_aa: CASSARVLAGIGELFF; cdr3_nt: TGTGCCAGCAGCGCCCGGGTTTTAGCGGGGATCGGGGAGCTGTTTTTT
j_call: TRBJ2-7; cdr3_length: 13; v_call: TRBV29-1; clone_size: -; d_call: TRBD1; cdr3_aa: CSGLDRDAYEQYF; cdr3_nt: TGCAGCGGATTGGACAGGGACGCCTACGAGCAGTACTTC
j_call: TRBJ1-1; cdr3_length: 15; v_call: TRBV9; clone_size: -; d_call: TRBD1; cdr3_aa: CASSVNRGFGTEAFF; cdr3_nt: TGTGCCAGCAGCGTAAACAGGGGGTTCGGGACTGAAGCTTTCTTT
j_call: TRBJ2-7; cdr3_length: 17; v_call: TRBV10-2; clone_size: -; d_call: TRBD2; cdr3_aa: CASTPTSGRTYSYEQYF; cdr3_nt: TGCGCCAGCACCCCGACTAGCGGGAGGACCTATTCCTACGAGCAGTACTTC
j_call: TRBJ2-7; cdr3_length: 17; v_call: TRBV6-2/TRBV6-3; clone_size: -; d_call: -; cdr3_aa: CASSYSAVGTRSVEQYF; cdr3_nt: TGTGCCAGCAGTTACTCAGCCGTGGGGACAAGATCGGTCGAGCAGTACTTC
j_call: TRBJ2-6; cdr3_length: 18; v_call: TRBV7-8; clone_size: -; d_call: -; cdr3_aa: CASSRGGRGRSGANVLTF; cdr3_nt: TGTGCCAGCAGCAGAGGAGGCAGGGGACGATCTGGGGCCAACGTCCTGACTTTC
j_call: TRBJ1-3; cdr3_length: 16; v_call: TRBV6-1; clone_size: medium-sized; d_call: -; cdr3_aa: CASSESGSYSGNTIYF; cdr3_nt: TGTGCCAGCAGTGAGTCAGGATCTTACTCTGGAAACACCATATATTTT
j_call: TRBJ1-2; cdr3_length: 14; v_call: TRBV5-4; clone_size: few; d_call: -; cdr3_aa: CASSLDEGSTVYTF; cdr3_nt: TGTGCCAGCAGCTTGGATGAGGGTTCAACGGTTTACACCTTC
j_call: TRBJ1-6; cdr3_length: 19; v_call: TRBV5-1; clone_size: -; d_call: TRBD1; cdr3_aa: CASSPTLTGASSYNSPLHF; cdr3_nt: TGCGCCAGCAGCCCAACCTTGACAGGGGCAAGCTCCTATAATTCACCCCTCCACTTT
j_call: TRBJ2-3; cdr3_length: 13; v_call: TRBV6-5; clone_size: -; d_call: -; cdr3_aa: CASSPPGADTQYF; cdr3_nt: TGTGCCAGCAGTCCGCCAGGGGCAGATACGCAGTATTTT
j_call: TRBJ1-2; cdr3_length: 16; v_call: TRBV28; clone_size: few; d_call: -; cdr3_aa: CASSFGTAGGSYGYTF; cdr3_nt: TGTGCCAGCAGTTTCGGAACGGCCGGTGGGAGCTATGGCTACACCTTC
j_call: TRBJ2-1; cdr3_length: 12; v_call: TRBV19; clone_size: -; d_call: -; cdr3_aa: CASSIGDNEQFF; cdr3_nt: TGTGCCAGTAGTATAGGCGACAATGAGCAGTTCTTC
j_call: TRBJ2-5; cdr3_length: 17; v_call: TRBV5-1; clone_size: -; d_call: -; cdr3_aa: CASSPNPTGTGSGTQYF; cdr3_nt: TGCGCCAGCAGCCCGAATCCCACCGGGACTGGCTCGGGGACCCAGTACTTC